This passage covers 15 T cell receptor beta chains from one sample sequenced in a study of T cells in Graves' hyperthyroidism and ophthalmopathy. Researchers amplified the TCR beta CDR3 regions from RNA transcripts. A set of HTBI primers served as the primers for a first-round RT-PCR of the TCR CDR3. TCRdb itself ran the multiplex PCR reads through MiXCR, one entry per CDR3 protein. This table holds 250,000 to 300,000 distinct CDR3 sequences, roughly 20% found once. The sequencing input was blood. These receptors came from a man aged 45-65 years with Graves' ophthalmopathy.

This clonotype was picked up a small number of times. The junction and the germline gene differ at one end; a read error may be behind it. The chain is built from TRBV5-6 and TRBJ2-3, with 7 bases identical to TRBD2. In germline, CDR1 is SGHDT, CDR2 YYEEEE. The CDR3 contains 15 residues. In DNA form, the CDR3 reads TGTGCCGGCAGCTTGCGAGCGGGAACGTCAGATACGCAGTATTTT. Amino acids: CAGSLRAGTSDTQYF. Full variable domain (missing parts from reference TRBV5-6 and TRBJ2-3): DAGVTQSPTHLIKTRGQQVTLRCSPKSGHDTVSWYQQALGQGPQFIFQYYEEEERQRGNFPDRFSGHQFPNYSSELNVNALLLGDSALYLCAGSLRAGTSDTQYFGPGTRLTVL.

The rearrangement uses TRBV30 and TRBJ2-1, with D tentatively TRBD2 (6 bases). The germline CDR1 and CDR2 sequences are GTSNPN and SVGIG (reference sequence). The V and J ends lost 1 base and 4 bases respectively, with 11 bases between them. The CDR3 is made up of 14 amino acids. CDR3 in amino acids: CAWSDPGLYNEQFF. DNA for the CDR3: TGTGCCTGGAGTGACCCGGGACTTTACAATGAGCAGTTCTTC.

This clonotype has more than one count but fewer than ten. This may be a read error, as it is one base from a much larger clone. The gene calls are TRBV6-2 or TRBV6-3 and TRBJ2-3; D remains unclear. The CDR3 length is 16 residues. Germline CDR1 is MNHEY and CDR2 is SVGEGT. DNA for the CDR3: TGTGCCAGCAGCGACGACATTCGCCCGATAACAGATACGCGGTATTTT. Its protein is CASSDDIRPITDTRYF.

This clonotype was counted at least ten times. The gene calls are TRBV7-9 and TRBJ2-5; TRBD1 aligns across 7 bases. The CDR3 consists of 14 residues. V trimming: 4 bases; J trimming: 4 bases; junction bases outside the gene matches: 6. CDR1 is SEHNR, CDR2 FQNEAQ, per germline (reference sequence). CDR3 amino acids: CASSSTGVVETQYF. As DNA, the CDR3 is TGTGCCAGCAGCTCCACAGGGGTGGTAGAGACCCAGTACTTC.

The chain carries TRBV7-9 and TRBJ2-3; D gene ambiguous. This CDR3 comprises 11 residues. Germline V gene sequence: CDR1 SEHNR, CDR2 FQNEAQ (reference sequence). The germline V and J ends were trimmed by 5 bases and 6 bases, with 6 bases remaining between them. CDR3 amino acids: CASSAEDTQYF. For the CDR3, the DNA is TGTGCCAGCAGCGCCGAGGATACGCAGTATTTT.

This clonotype was counted between two and nine times. The V gene is TRBV7-9, the J gene TRBJ1-6, with a weak D call TRBD1 (5 bases). V shed 5 bases and J shed 7 bases, with 18 bases lying between them. Germline CDR1 is SEHNR and CDR2 is FQNEAQ (reference sequence). CDR3 size: 16 residues. The CDR3 here is CASSPGTAGPNSPLHF. Written as DNA, the CDR3 is TGTGCCAGCAGCCCCGGGACGGCGGGGCCAAATTCACCCCTCCACTTT.

The rearrangement joins TRBV19 to TRBJ1-1; weak D call: TRBD1 (6 bases). Germline V gene sequence: CDR1 LNHDA, CDR2 SQIVND (reference sequence). V lost 10 bases and J lost 8, with 20 bases in between. The CDR3 consists of 13 residues. Here the CDR3 DNA reads TGTGCCACCCACCTTCGCAGGGGTGGGGAAGCTTTCTTT. Its translation: CATHLRRGGEAFF.

This clonotype was picked up a small number of times. The gene calls are TRBV5-6 and TRBJ1-1; 8 nucleotides match TRBD1. Germline trimming cut 4 bases from V and 3 bases from J; bases unmatched to any gene: 8. The V gene's germline CDR1 is SGHDT and CDR2 YYEEEE. CDR3 length: 15 residues. In DNA form, the CDR3 reads TGTGCCAGCAGCAACGAGGACAGGGAACACACTGAAGCTTTCTTT. Translating gives CASSNEDREHTEAFF.

This clonotype was detected only a few times. The chain employs TRBV3-1 and TRBJ2-7; a possible D gene is TRBD2 (5 bases). Per the germline V gene, CDR1 is LGHDT and CDR2 is YNNKEL (reference sequence). This CDR3 has 14 amino acids. V dropped 0 bases and J dropped 2 bases, with 8 bases sitting between them. The CDR3 DNA sequence: TGTGCCAGCAGCCAAGATCTAGCCGCCTACGAGCAGTACTTC. It yields the protein CASSQDLAAYEQYF.

This clonotype was observed at least ten times. J is TRBJ1-1 and V is TRBV28; D might be TRBD1 (5 bases). The CDR3 covers 14 residues. The germline V and J ends were trimmed by 6 bases and 1 base, with 12 bases remaining between them. The germline V gene encodes CDR1 MDHEN and CDR2 SYDVKM. The CDR3 sequence is CASRRQLTNTEAFF. CDR3 coding DNA: TGTGCCAGCAGAAGACAGCTAACGAACACTGAAGCTTTCTTT.

J is TRBJ1-5 and V is TRBV2, with D possibly being TRBD1 (5 bases). The length of the CDR3 is 16 residues. Trimming pared 4 bases from V and 4 bases from J, leaving 17 bases between. CDR1 SNHLY and CDR2 FYNNEI come from the germline V gene. The CDR3 nucleotides read TGTGCCAGCAGTGTGGGGCGACAAGGAGGAAATCAGCCCCAGCATTTT. It encodes CASSVGRQGGNQPQHF.

The V gene is TRBV7-3, the J gene TRBJ2-1; 8 bases agree with TRBD2. V was pared by 5 bases and J by 5 bases, with 8 bases of the junction left unmatched. The length of the CDR3 is 15 residues. Germline V gene lookup returns CDR1 SGHTA and CDR2 FQGTGA. The CDR3 region is CASSLRLARHNEQFF. For the CDR3, the DNA is TGTGCCAGCAGCCTCCGACTAGCGAGACACAATGAGCAGTTCTTC.

In this sample, this clonotype turned up many times. The chain employs TRBV6-1 and TRBJ1-1, with 9 bases lining up with TRBD1. The V gene end was trimmed by 6 bases and the J gene end by 1 base; junction bases not matched to a gene: 12. The germline V gene encodes CDR1 MNHNS and CDR2 SASEGT. This CDR3 is built from 17 residues. For the CDR3, the DNA is TGTGCCAGCAGACTAAACAGGGGGCCAACTCCGAACACTGAAGCTTTCTTT. It is translated as CASRLNRGPTPNTEAFF.

As regards this clonotype: The junction differs from germline at one of its ends, possibly a read error. V usage is TRBV6-2 or TRBV6-3 and J usage is TRBJ2-3; 10 nucleotides align to TRBD2. This CDR3 has 13 amino acids. Germline CDR1 MNHEY, CDR2 SVGEGT. The CDR3 DNA reads TGTACCAGCAGTGGGACTAGCGCCGATACGCAGTATTTT. Its protein product is CTSSGTSADTQYF.

This clonotype occurred many times. The chain uses TRBV20-1 and TRBJ2-5; D is perhaps TRBD2 (7 bases). The CDR3 covers 15 residues. The germline V gene encodes CDR1 DFQATT and CDR2 SNEGSKA (reference sequence). V shed 6 bases and J shed 5 bases, with 22 bases lying between them. The CDR3 loop reads CSARRGARGTETQYF. The CDR3 bases are TGCAGTGCGCGCCGGGGGGCCCGGGGTACTGAGACCCAGTACTTC.